The source of this T cell receptor beta chain is a study of beta chain features in type 1 diabetes. The ends were cut back, 4 bases at V and 8 bases at J, with 36 bases in the middle. The CDR3 extends over 21 amino acids. Germline values: CDR1 SQVTM, CDR2 ANQGSEA. This clone has more than one count but fewer than ten. The antigen remains undetermined. Expressed TCRB transcripts got sequenced, as all isolated RNA was reverse transcribed. Here immunoSEQ multiplex PCR was the method, and the copy in TCRdb shows in-frame clones only, minus some. Here the sample spans hundreds of thousands of clones, 12% to 15% being singletons. Notes on the study in general: Naive, central memory and Treg TCRB repertoires appeared more alike in patients than in healthy donors. PCR may have favored shorter templates equally in patients and controls.

Sample: naive CD4+ T cells from blood. The chain employs TRBV29-1 and TRBJ1-6, with D tentatively TRBD1 (5 bases). The TCR originated in a woman aged 40-49 years in good health. CDR3 region: CSVVLRAQERVGWSGHSPLHF. CDR3 bases: TGCAGCGTTGTCCTCAGGGCCCAGGAACGGGTGGGCTGGAGCGGGCATTCACCCCTCCACTTT.